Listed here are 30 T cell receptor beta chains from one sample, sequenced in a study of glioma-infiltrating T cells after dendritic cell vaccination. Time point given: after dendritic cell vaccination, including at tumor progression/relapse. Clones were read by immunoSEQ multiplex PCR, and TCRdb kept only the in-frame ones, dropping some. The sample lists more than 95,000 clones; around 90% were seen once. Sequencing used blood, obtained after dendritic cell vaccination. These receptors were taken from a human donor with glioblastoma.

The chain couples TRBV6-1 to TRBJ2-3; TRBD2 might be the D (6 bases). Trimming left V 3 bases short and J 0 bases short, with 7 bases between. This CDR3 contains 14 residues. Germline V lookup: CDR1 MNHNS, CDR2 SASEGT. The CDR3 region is CASSDGGSTDTQYF. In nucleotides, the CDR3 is TGTGCCAGCAGTGACGGGGGTAGCACAGATACGCAGTATTTT.

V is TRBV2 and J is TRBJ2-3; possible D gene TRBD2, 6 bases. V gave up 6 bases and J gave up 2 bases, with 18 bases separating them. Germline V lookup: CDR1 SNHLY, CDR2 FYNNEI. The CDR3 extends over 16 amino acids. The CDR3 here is CASSGTGLRNTDTQYF. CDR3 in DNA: TGTGCCAGCAGCGGAACGGGACTCCGAAACACAGATACGCAGTATTTT.

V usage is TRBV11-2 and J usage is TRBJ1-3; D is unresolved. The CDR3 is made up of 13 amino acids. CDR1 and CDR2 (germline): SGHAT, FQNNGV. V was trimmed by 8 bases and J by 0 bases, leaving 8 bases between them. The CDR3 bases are TGTGCCAGCCAAGAGAGCTCTGGAAACACCATATATTTT. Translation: CASQESSGNTIYF. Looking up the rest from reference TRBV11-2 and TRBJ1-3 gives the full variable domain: EAGVAQSPRYKIIEKRQSVAFWCNPISGHATLYWYQQILGQGPKLLIQFQNNGVVDDSQLPKDRFSAERLKGVDSTLKIQPAKLEDSAVYLCASQESSGNTIYFGEGSWLTVV.

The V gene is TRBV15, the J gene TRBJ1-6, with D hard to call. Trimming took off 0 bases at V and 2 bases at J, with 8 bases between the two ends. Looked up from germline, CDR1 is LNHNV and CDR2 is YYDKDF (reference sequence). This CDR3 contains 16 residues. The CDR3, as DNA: TGTGCCACCAGCAGAGATCATCCGGCCTATAATTCACCCCTCCACTTT. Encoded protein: CATSRDHPAYNSPLHF. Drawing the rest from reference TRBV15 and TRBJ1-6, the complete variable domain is DAMVIQNPRYQVTQFGKPVTLSCSQTLNHNVMYWYQQKSSQAPKLLFHYYDKDFNNEADTPDNFQSRRPNTSFCFLDIRSPGLGDTAMYLCATSRDHPAYNSPLHFGNGTRLTVT.

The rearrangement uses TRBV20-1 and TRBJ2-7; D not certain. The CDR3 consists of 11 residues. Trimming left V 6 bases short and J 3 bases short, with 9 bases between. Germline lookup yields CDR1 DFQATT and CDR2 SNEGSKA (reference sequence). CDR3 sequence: CSAELRYEQYF. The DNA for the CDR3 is TGCAGTGCAGAATTGCGCTACGAGCAGTACTTC.

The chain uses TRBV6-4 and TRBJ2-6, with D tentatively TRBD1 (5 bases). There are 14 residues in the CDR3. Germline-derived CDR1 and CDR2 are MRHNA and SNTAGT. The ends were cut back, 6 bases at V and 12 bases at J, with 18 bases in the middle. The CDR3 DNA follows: TGTGCCAGCAGCGCCCAAGGCGCGCAGGGCGTCCTGACTTTC. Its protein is CASSAQGAQGVLTF.

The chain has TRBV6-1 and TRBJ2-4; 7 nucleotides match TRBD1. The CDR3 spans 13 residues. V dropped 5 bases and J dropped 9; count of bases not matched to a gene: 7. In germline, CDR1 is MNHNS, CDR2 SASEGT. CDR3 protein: CASSSGTAGIQYF. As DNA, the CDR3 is TGTGCCAGCAGTTCCGGGACAGCCGGCATTCAGTACTTC.

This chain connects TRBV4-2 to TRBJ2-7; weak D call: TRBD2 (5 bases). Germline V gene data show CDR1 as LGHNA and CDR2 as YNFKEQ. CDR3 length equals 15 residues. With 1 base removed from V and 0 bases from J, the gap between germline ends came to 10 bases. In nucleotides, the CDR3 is TGTGCCAGCAGCCAAGGAACGGGGTCCTCCTACGAGCAGTACTTC. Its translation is CASSQGTGSSYEQYF.

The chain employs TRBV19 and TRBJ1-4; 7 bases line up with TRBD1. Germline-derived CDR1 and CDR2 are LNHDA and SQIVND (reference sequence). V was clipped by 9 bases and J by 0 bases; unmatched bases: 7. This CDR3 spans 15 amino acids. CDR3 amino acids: CASAQGDATNEKLFF. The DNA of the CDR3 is TGTGCCAGCGCCCAGGGGGACGCAACTAATGAAAAACTGTTTTTT.

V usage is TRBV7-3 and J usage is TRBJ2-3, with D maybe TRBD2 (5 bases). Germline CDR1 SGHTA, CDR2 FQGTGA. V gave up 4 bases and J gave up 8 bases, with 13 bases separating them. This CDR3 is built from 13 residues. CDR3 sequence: CASSSGSQGTQYF. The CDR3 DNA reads TGTGCCAGCAGCTCGGGGTCCCAAGGTACGCAGTATTTT.

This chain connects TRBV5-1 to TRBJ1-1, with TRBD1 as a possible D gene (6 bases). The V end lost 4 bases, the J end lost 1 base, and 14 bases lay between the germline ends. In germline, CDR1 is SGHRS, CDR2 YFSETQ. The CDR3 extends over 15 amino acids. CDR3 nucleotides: TGCGCCAGCAGCCCTCAACAGGGAACGAACACTGAAGCTTTCTTT. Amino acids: CASSPQQGTNTEAFF. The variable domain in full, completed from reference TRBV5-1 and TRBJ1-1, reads KAGVTQTPRYLIKTRGQQVTLSCSPISGHRSVSWYQQTPGQGLQFLFEYFSETQRNKGNFPGRFSGRQFSNSRSEMNVSTLELGDSALYLCASSPQQGTNTEAFFGQGTRLTVV.

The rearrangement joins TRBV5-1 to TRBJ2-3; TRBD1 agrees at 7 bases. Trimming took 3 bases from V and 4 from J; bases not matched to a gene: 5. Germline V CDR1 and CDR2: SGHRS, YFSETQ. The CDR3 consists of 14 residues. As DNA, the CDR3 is TGCGCCAGCAGCTCGTACAGGGGTTCAGATACGCAGTATTTT. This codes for CASSSYRGSDTQYF.

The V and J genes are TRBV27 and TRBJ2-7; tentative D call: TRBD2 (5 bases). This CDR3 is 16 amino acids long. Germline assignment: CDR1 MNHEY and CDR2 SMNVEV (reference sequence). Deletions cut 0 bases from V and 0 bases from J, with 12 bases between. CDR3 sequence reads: CASSLSFEGTSYEQYF. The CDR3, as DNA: TGTGCCAGCAGTTTATCGTTTGAGGGTACCTCCTACGAGCAGTACTTC.

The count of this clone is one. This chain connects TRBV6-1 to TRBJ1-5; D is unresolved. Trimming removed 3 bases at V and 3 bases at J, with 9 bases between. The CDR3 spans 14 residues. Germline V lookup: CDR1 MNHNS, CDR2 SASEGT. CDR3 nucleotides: TGTGCCAGCAGTGATCCCGGGAACAATCAGCCCCAGCATTTT. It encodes CASSDPGNNQPQHF.

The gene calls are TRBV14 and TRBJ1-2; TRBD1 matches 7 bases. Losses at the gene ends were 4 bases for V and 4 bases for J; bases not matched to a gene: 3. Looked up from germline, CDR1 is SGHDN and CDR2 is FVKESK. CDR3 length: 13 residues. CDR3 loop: CASSPRDSYGYTF. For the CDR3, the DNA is TGTGCCAGCAGCCCTCGGGACAGCTATGGCTACACCTTC. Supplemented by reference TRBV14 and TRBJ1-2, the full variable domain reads EAGVTQFPSHSVIEKGQTVTLRCDPISGHDNLYWYRRVMGKEIKFLLHFVKESKQDESGMPNNRFLAERTGGTYSTLKVQPAELEDSGVYFCASSPRDSYGYTFGSGTRLTVV.

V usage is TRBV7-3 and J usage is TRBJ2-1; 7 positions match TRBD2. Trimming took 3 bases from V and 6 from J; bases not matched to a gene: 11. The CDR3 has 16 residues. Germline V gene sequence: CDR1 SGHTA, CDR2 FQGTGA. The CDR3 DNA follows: TGTGCCAGCAGCTTCCGGCCCTCGGGAGGTGTCAATGAGCAGTTCTTC. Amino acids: CASSFRPSGGVNEQFF.

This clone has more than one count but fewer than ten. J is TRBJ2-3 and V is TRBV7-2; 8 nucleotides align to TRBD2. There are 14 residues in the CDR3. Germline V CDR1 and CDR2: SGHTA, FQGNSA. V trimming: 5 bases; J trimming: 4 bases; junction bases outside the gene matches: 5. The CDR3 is CASSRLAPPDTQYF. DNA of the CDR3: TGTGCCAGCAGCCGACTAGCGCCGCCAGATACGCAGTATTTT.

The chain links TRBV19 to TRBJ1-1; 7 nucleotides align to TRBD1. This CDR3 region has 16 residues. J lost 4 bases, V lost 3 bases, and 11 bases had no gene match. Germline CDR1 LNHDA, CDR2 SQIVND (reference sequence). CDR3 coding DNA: TGTGCCAGTAGTATCCGCCCACAGGGGTCGAGCACTGAAGCTTTCTTT. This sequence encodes CASSIRPQGSSTEAFF.

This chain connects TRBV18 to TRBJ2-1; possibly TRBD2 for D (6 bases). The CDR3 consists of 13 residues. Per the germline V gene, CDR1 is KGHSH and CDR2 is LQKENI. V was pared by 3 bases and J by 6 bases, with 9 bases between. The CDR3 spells CASSPGGGNEQFF. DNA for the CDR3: TGTGCCAGCTCACCCGGGGGAGGCAATGAGCAGTTCTTC.

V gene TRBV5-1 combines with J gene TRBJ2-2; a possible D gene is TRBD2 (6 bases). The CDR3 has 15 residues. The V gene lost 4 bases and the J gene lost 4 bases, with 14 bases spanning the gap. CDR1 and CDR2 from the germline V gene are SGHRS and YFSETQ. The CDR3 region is CASSPGTVSTGELFF. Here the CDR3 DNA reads TGCGCCAGCAGCCCAGGGACTGTTTCCACCGGGGAGCTGTTTTTT. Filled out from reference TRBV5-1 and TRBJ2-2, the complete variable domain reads KAGVTQTPRYLIKTRGQQVTLSCSPISGHRSVSWYQQTPGQGLQFLFEYFSETQRNKGNFPGRFSGRQFSNSRSEMNVSTLELGDSALYLCASSPGTVSTGELFFGEGSRLTVL.

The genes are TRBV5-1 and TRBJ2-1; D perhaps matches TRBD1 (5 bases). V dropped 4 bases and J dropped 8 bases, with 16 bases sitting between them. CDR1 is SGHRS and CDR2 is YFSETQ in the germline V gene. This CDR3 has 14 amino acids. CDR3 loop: CASSPGVGVDEQFF. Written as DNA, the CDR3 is TGCGCCAGCAGCCCAGGAGTAGGGGTGGATGAGCAGTTCTTC.

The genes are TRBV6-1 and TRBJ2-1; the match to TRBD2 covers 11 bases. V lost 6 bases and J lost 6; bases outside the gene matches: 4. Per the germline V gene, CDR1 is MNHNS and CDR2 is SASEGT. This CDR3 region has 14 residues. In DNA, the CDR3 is TGTGCCAGCAGACTAGCGGGAGAAGCCAATGAGCAGTTCTTC. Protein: CASRLAGEANEQFF.

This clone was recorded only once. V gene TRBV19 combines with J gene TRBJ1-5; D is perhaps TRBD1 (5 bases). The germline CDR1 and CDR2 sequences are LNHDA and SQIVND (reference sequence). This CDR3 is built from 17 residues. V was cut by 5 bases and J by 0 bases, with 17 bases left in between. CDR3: CASSGFRGSYSNQPQHF. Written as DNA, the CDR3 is TGTGCCAGTAGTGGCTTTCGGGGGAGCTATAGCAATCAGCCCCAGCATTTT.

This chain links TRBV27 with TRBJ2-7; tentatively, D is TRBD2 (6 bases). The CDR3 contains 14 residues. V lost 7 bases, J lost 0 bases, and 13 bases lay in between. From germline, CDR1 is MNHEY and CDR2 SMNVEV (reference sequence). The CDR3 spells CASMAYGGSYEQYF. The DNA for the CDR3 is TGTGCCAGCATGGCCTACGGGGGCTCCTACGAGCAGTACTTC.

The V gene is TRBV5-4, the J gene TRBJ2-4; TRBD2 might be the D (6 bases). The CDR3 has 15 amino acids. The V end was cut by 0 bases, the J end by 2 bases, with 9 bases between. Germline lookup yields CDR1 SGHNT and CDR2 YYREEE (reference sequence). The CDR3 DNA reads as TGTGCCAGCAGCTTGGGGGGACTCTCCAAAAACATTCAGTACTTC. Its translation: CASSLGGLSKNIQYF.

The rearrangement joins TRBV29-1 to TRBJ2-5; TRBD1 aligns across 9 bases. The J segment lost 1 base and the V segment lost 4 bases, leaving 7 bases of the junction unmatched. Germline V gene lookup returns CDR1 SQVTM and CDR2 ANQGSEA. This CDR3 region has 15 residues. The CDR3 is CSVVKGTGTQETQYF. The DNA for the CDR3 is TGCAGCGTTGTTAAGGGGACAGGGACCCAAGAGACCCAGTACTTC.

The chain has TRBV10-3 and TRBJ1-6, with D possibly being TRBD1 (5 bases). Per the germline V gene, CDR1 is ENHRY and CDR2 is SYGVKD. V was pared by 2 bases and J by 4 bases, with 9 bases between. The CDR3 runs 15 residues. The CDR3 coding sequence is TGTGCCATCAGTGAGGGGGCACGATATAATTCACCCCTCCACTTT. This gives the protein CAISEGARYNSPLHF.

This CDR3 is CSVEVQFLPFSPLHF. In nucleotides, the CDR3 is TGCAGCGTTGAAGTGCAGTTTTTACCCTTTTCACCCCTCCACTTT. This chain connects TRBV29-1 to TRBJ1-6; no definite D call. V shed 1 base and J shed 9 bases, with 16 bases lying between them. The CDR3 loop spans 15 amino acids. CDR1 is SQVTM, CDR2 ANQGSEA, per germline.

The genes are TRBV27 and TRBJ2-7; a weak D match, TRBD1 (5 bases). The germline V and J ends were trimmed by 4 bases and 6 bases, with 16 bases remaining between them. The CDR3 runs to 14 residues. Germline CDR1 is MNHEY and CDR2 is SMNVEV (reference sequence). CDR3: CASSWGRASLEQYF. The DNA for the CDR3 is TGTGCCAGCAGTTGGGGCAGGGCAAGTCTCGAGCAGTACTTC.

The CDR3 sequence: CASVLSAGPTGELFF. In DNA form, the CDR3 reads TGTGCCAGCGTTCTGTCCGCGGGTCCCACCGGGGAGCTGTTTTTT. The chain employs TRBV2 and TRBJ2-2, with D possibly being TRBD2 (5 bases). The CDR3 is 15 amino acids. With 8 bases removed from V and 4 bases from J, the gap between germline ends came to 17 bases. Germline CDR1 reads SNHLY; CDR2 reads FYNNEI.